Sequencing of this T cell receptor beta chain was carried out in a study of cytomegalovirus exposure and HLA in healthy donors (dated by TCRdb to 2016 to 2017). About the investigation overall: According to an earlier analysis of several hundred of the donors, 150 million to 200 million T cells yielded roughly 110 million unique TCR beta sequences and more than 250 Gb of sequence data. The T cell repertoires of 666 subjects were profiled by immunosequencing and related to cytomegalovirus serostatus. Donor age, sex, ethnicity and CMV serostatus were compiled together with the repertoire data. Among 398 genotyped donors of the cohort, an average of around 240,000 unique TCR beta nucleotide sequences were sequenced per donor, roughly 20% of them non-productive. An early release that covered some 630 HLA-typed donors contained about 300 gigabases of sequencing data and 65 million to 100 million unique TCR sequences. The study combined high-throughput TCR immunosequencing, statistical association of individual TCRs with disease status, and machine learning to predict cytomegalovirus infection status. The study aimed to test whether signatures of past pathogen exposure could be identified by cataloging public T cell receptors. Every discovery cohort repertoire had been produced on one sequencing platform. In an earlier analysis of roughly 540 of the donors, high-throughput TCR beta sequencing was used to judge whether each TCR beta V gene segment behaved as functional or pseudogenic. About five DR-DQ haplotypes were handled as single units for association and clustering, since linkage in the cohort was strong. Among the roughly 380 genotyped donors, around 81% belonged to the genetic ancestry cluster associated with self-reported Caucasian donors. In a later genetic analysis, genome-wide SNP genotypes for about three fifths of the roughly 670 donors were used, and that subset was treated as a discovery cohort. Along with the approximately 700-subject first cohort, a separate validation cohort of approximately 110 different subjects was used. To study patterns of TCR occurrence, a later analysis re-analyzed previously published TCR beta repertoires from just over 650 donors and added high-resolution HLA genotyping. HLA typing included class I and class II loci at four-digit resolution. Rather than using new phenotypic data, the later analysis identified candidate immune exposures from TCR beta sequences and from how often those sequences occurred across donors. The number of typed donors differed by locus: roughly 620-630 for A, B, C, DRB1 and DQB1; approximately 520 for DQA1; some 590 for DPA1; and around 490 for DPB1.

Library creation used the immunoSEQ multiplex PCR assay. For the multiplex PCR, a mixture combining 60 forward primers for TCR Vbeta segments and 13 reverse primers for TCR Jbeta segments was used. A multiplex PCR assay on genomic DNA amplified the CDR3 region of rearranged TCR beta genes. On the Illumina HiSeq System, the amplified TCR beta libraries were sequenced as 87-base-pair reads. From the authors' description of their analysis: A later analysis counted tens of millions of unique TCR beta chains across the 550 to 750 repertoires, and roughly 10 million of these chains were shared by at least two donors. A nearest-neighbor algorithm error-corrected the raw reads and collapsed the reads into unique sequences, merging closely related sequences to remove PCR and sequencing errors. CDR3 sequences were aligned to IMGT reference sequences to assign V, D and J gene segments. For a sequence to be retained, a match of at least six nucleotides was required to both a V gene segment and a J gene segment. A rearrangement counted as productive if the CDR3 had no stop codons and remained in frame with V and J, and every other rearrangement counted as non-productive. CDR3 was defined by IMGT convention, running from the second conserved V-encoded cysteine to the conserved J-encoded phenylalanine. Sequences without an unambiguous match to a single V gene segment were excluded from the earlier analysis of about 600 of the donors. An earlier analysis of a few hundred of the donors called V segments functional above 56.7% productive rearrangements and segregating when the between-donor standard deviation exceeded 5%. A statistical classification framework was built for diagnosing cytomegalovirus status from the catalog of TCR beta chain sequences. V and J gene assignment, in a later analysis, came from comparing TCR nucleotide sequences with IMGT/GENE-DB human TR gene sequences. Using the TCRdist pipeline, a later analysis assigned CDR3 sequences along with most-parsimonious VDJ recombination scenarios. In a later analysis, each TCR beta chain was defined by its CDR3 amino acid sequence together with its V-gene family, and reads lacking a unique V-gene family were excluded. A later analysis removed several hundred highly shared, low-generation-probability nucleotide sequences to deal with suspected cross-contamination and a sequencing artifact. A later analysis calculated a clonal expansion index for each public chain from normalized within-repertoire ranks of inferred template counts. Generation probabilities in a later analysis came from a VDJ recombination model fitted to out-of-frame rearrangements, and those results were checked against IGoR. A later analysis scored TCR-TCR, TCR-HLA and TCR-CMV co-occurrence with hypergeometric tests, applying a repertoire-size bias correction to TCR pairs. A later analysis estimated false discovery rates by permuting HLA or CMV assignments 20 times. In a later analysis, co-occurring TCRs were grouped using DBSCAN, and TCRdist sequence similarity was added for clustering within HLA-allele-positive subsets. Repertoires with fewer than 30,000 or more than 120,000 public chains, plus five repertoires with anomalous nucleotide sharing, were excluded from co-occurrence clustering. TCRdb took this table from immuneACCESS and kept in-frame rearrangements with V and J called. Such tables lack part of the clones; where checked against another copy, unresolved V genes explain under half of the gap, and the rest is unexplained. That table is the source of V, J and clone size, and D and trimming were worked out from the DNA. The sample table shows about 190,000 clones, and roughly three quarters are seen once. Together, the top ten hold about 1.6% of the sample.

The cohort comprised several hundred healthy bone marrow donors. All cohort members were sampled while nominally healthy, although unrecorded immune exposures were likely present. The donor tested CMV seronegative, placing the donor among the 300 to 400 seronegative members of the cohort. Every donor gave a peripheral blood sample, and the peripheral blood mononuclear cells from that sample were used for TCR beta sequencing. The Qiagen DNeasy Blood Extraction Kit was used to extract genomic DNA from the blood cell samples. The CDR3 measures 12 amino acids from cysteine to phenylalanine. Only the CDR3 DNA stays, 36 bases, in frame from base 1. CDR1 is given as LNHDA and CDR2 as SQIVND, both from the germline V gene (reference sequence). V loses 3 bases, J loses 1 base, and the germline ends lie 3 bases apart. This clone was picked up one time. No antigen is known for it. No base quality values were provided; no much bigger clone lies one nucleotide off.

Here is what the overall study found, with its caveats: Across donors, most TCR sequences were observed very rarely, whereas some public TCRs were present in many individuals. Linkage disequilibrium might explain the correlated functional status among segregating V segments, but an unknown experimental factor could not be excluded. Because the 87-base-pair reads could not distinguish some IMGT-functional V segments, including TRBV6-2 and TRBV6-3, those segments were excluded. The classifier was reported to diagnose cytomegalovirus status with high specificity and sensitivity in both the original cohort and the validation cohort. Only TCR beta chains were sequenced in this cohort, and the absence of alpha or paired-chain data limited detectable features. A later analysis found that TCR association rates varied across HLA loci, with DRB1 alleles showing the most associated TCRs and HLA-C alleles the fewest. The sequencing pipeline was judged likely to have produced a cluster of highly shared sequence variants as a technical artifact. Several of the top co-occurrence clusters appeared to be linked to parvovirus B19, influenza, CMV and Epstein-Barr virus, according to a later analysis. Because some donors lacked HLA typing at each locus, the association tests relied only on the typed subset. In a later analysis, HLA-associated TCR beta chains showed more clonal expansion and lower generation probabilities than non-associated chains that were equally common. The authors suggested that the approach could potentially be generalized to other disease states and immunological phenotypes. The only immune exposure information available for the cohort was CMV serostatus. In the study, around 150 TCR beta chains were listed as associated with cytomegalovirus. A later genetic analysis associated a missense DCLRE1C variant with V-gene and J-gene trimming of TCR beta chains, and an independent cohort replicated the association. In a later analysis, more than 15,000 TCR beta sequences were associated with specific HLA alleles at a false discovery rate of 0.05. In vitro tests confirmed that a few of the cytomegalovirus-associated TCR beta chains recognize cytomegalovirus antigens. The presence/absence analyses assumed that sequencing depth was roughly uniform across donors, and that assumption may not be true. Compared with the roughly 670-donor mean, donors in an Asian-associated ancestry cluster had fewer N-insertions in productive TCRs, according to a later genetic analysis. The earlier analysis of around 600 of the donors excluded 15 to 20 rarely observed V segments, including chromosome 9 orphons, because counts were too low. In an earlier analysis of some 500 of the donors, most TCR beta V segments appeared in productive rearrangements about 90% or about 30% of the time, broadly matching IMGT annotations. Strong co-occurrence of HLA alleles, especially DR and DQ, made assigning TCR associations to individual alleles difficult. In a later analysis, most CMV-associated TCR beta chains were found to appear HLA-restricted, with HLA associations seemingly driven largely by CMV exposure. A further reported finding was that TCR beta sequences accurately predicted the HLA-A and HLA-B alleles for most subjects in the first cohort.

This chain joins TRBV19 to TRBJ1-1; no D segment can be confidently identified. The sample was PBMCs. This sequence was found in a young woman in good health and CMV-seronegative. The DNA is TGTGCCAGTAGTATGAGGAACACTGAAGCTTTCTTT. Translated, it reads CASSMRNTEAFF.